This entry lists 6 T cell receptor beta chains sequenced from one sample in a study of blood T cell repertoires in COVID-19. Only in-frame clones appear in the TCRdb table, and some are missing; sequencing was by immunoSEQ multiplex PCR. The table has about 150,000 clones, 85% seen once; the top ten hold more than 5%. The sample comprised PBMCs or T cells enriched from blood (not recorded which). These receptors were obtained from a woman between 40 and 55 years old who had recovered from COVID-19.

The genes are TRBV15 and TRBJ2-3, with D maybe TRBD2 (6 bases). V was clipped by 3 bases and J by 1 base, with 14 bases between them. CDR3 length: 16 amino acids. Germline CDR1 is LNHNV and CDR2 is YYDKDF (reference sequence). CDR3 DNA sequence: TGTGCCACCAGCAGCGTGAGCGGGTCGGGCACAGATACGCAGTATTTT. Protein: CATSSVSGSGTDTQYF.

The rearrangement uses TRBV5-1 and TRBJ2-3, with 9 bases lining up with TRBD2. V lost 1 base and J lost 2; bases outside the gene matches: 2. Looked up from germline, CDR1 is SGHRS and CDR2 is YFSETQ. This CDR3 contains 15 residues. In nucleotides, the CDR3 is TGCGCCAGCAGCTTGATAGCGGGGGCCACAGATACGCAGTATTTT. This translates into CASSLIAGATDTQYF.

The V and J genes are TRBV19 and TRBJ1-2; 12 nucleotides match TRBD1. V was clipped by 7 bases and J by 5 bases; unmatched bases: 8. This CDR3 has 15 residues. Germline V lookup: CDR1 LNHDA, CDR2 SQIVND (reference sequence). The CDR3 DNA follows: TGTGCCAGTACCCTTGGGACAGGGGGCTGGTATGGCTACACCTTC. It is translated as CASTLGTGGWYGYTF.

The rearrangement links TRBV29-1 to TRBJ1-2; D is undetermined. V lost 4 bases and J lost 8, with 5 bases in between. This CDR3 is 9 amino acids long. The germline V gene has CDR1 SQVTM and CDR2 ANQGSEA. The CDR3 DNA reads TGCAGCGTTGGTCGGGGCTACACCTTC. It translates to CSVGRGYTF.

This clone was picked up one time. The chain couples TRBV29-1 to TRBJ2-5, with D tentatively TRBD2 (5 bases). The germline CDR1 and CDR2 sequences are SQVTM and ANQGSEA. V was trimmed by 5 bases and J by 0 bases, leaving 13 bases between them. The CDR3 extends over 14 amino acids. DNA for the CDR3: TGCAGCGTTCAATTGGTGGAGGACCAAGAGACCCAGTACTTC. Translation: CSVQLVEDQETQYF.

This chain uses TRBV11-2 with TRBJ1-2, with TRBD1 identical over 7 bases. Germline V CDR1 and CDR2: SGHAT, FQNNGV. There are 13 residues in the CDR3. The J segment lost 4 bases and the V segment lost 5 bases, leaving 4 bases of the junction unmatched. The CDR3 DNA is TGTGCCAGCAGCCAGTCAGGGGGCTATGGCTACACCTTC. Protein sequence: CASSQSGGYGYTF.